This passage covers 11 T cell receptor beta chains from one sample sequenced in a study of CD8 T cells in Susac syndrome. Random hexamers were used to reverse transcribe an amount of roughly 0.5 to 1 ug RNA. TCRdb re-derived calls from the immunoSEQ multiplex PCR reads in MiXCR, one entry per CDR3 protein. The sample yields about 150,000 distinct CDR3 sequences, 85% to 95% seen once. Sequencing was carried out using CD4+ T cells from PBMCs. These receptors came from a human donor with Susac syndrome.

This chain joins TRBV12-3 or TRBV12-4 and TRBJ2-5, with D tentatively TRBD1 (5 bases). Trimming removed 5 bases at V and 5 bases at J, with 9 bases between. The CDR3 is 12 amino acids. The chain's CDR3 is CASSIQEETQYF. The CDR3 DNA reads as TGTGCCAGCAGTATACAGGAGGAGACCCAGTACTTC.

The chain joins TRBV5-1 to TRBJ1-5; a possible D gene is TRBD1 (5 bases). Germline V gene lookup returns CDR1 SGHRS and CDR2 YFSETQ. V was cut by 0 bases and J by 3 bases, with 7 bases left in between. CDR3 length: 14 amino acids. The CDR3 loop reads CASSLEGLNQPQHF. The CDR3 DNA reads TGCGCCAGCAGCTTGGAGGGGCTCAATCAGCCCCAGCATTTT.

The chain employs TRBV9 and TRBJ2-5; 7 bases are shared with TRBD2. V trimming: 0 bases; J trimming: 4 bases; junction bases outside the gene matches: 9. In germline, CDR1 is SGDLS, CDR2 YYNGEE. CDR3 size: 16 residues. In nucleotides, the CDR3 is TGTGCCAGCAGCGTAGCTAACGGGGGGTCCGGAGAGACCCAGTACTTC. It translates to CASSVANGGSGETQYF.

The chain recombines TRBV15 with TRBJ1-6; 7 nucleotides agree with TRBD1. The CDR3 is 14 residues long. Germline V CDR1 and CDR2: LNHNV, YYDKDF (reference sequence). After removal of 4 bases from V and 8 bases from J, the junction contained 5 bases not matched to a gene. This CDR3 is CATSIRDSDSPLHF. CDR3 sequence (DNA): TGTGCCACCAGCATACGGGACAGCGATTCACCCCTCCACTTT.

The rearrangement joins TRBV4-1 to TRBJ2-1; D unresolved. V was pared by 0 bases and J by 6 bases, with 12 bases between. CDR1 is MGHRA, CDR2 YSYEKL, per germline. This CDR3 is 15 amino acids long. The CDR3 DNA reads as TGCGCCAGCAGCCAAGAAGAGCTAGTGGGCAATGAGCAGTTCTTC. Translated, it gives CASSQEELVGNEQFF.

The J gene is TRBJ1-2, the V gene TRBV14; D remains ambiguous. V was pared by 0 bases and J by 7 bases, with 3 bases between. The length of the CDR3 is 11 residues. Germline lookup yields CDR1 SGHDN and CDR2 FVKESK. DNA of the CDR3: TGTGCCAGCAGCCAAGAGGGTGGCTACACCTTC. Amino acid sequence: CASSQEGGYTF. The entire variable domain, with the rest obtained from reference TRBV14 and TRBJ1-2, is as follows: EAGVTQFPSHSVIEKGQTVTLRCDPISGHDNLYWYRRVMGKEIKFLLHFVKESKQDESGMPNNRFLAERTGGTYSTLKVQPAELEDSGVYFCASSQEGGYTFGSGTRLTVV.

This rearrangement joins TRBV21-1 to TRBJ2-7; no check of the table's D call, TRBD2, against the DNA was made. TRBV21-1 is given as a pseudogene. This CDR3 is 16 amino acids long. The CDR3 spells CASSKFLWEGTYEQYF. CDR3 coding DNA: TGTGCCAGCAGCAAATTCCTTTGGGAGGGTACCTACGAGCAGTACTTC.

This sequence joins TRBV5-1 and TRBJ2-5; D is unresolved. The CDR3 sequence is 14 residues long. Trimming pared 4 bases from V and 2 bases from J, leaving 12 bases between. Germline V CDR1 and CDR2: SGHRS, YFSETQ. The CDR3 loop is CASSPGKPQETQYF. As DNA, the CDR3 is TGCGCCAGCAGCCCTGGGAAGCCACAAGAGACCCAGTACTTC. Using reference TRBV5-1 and TRBJ2-5 for the parts outside the CDR3, the full variable domain is KAGVTQTPRYLIKTRGQQVTLSCSPISGHRSVSWYQQTPGQGLQFLFEYFSETQRNKGNFPGRFSGRQFSNSRSEMNVSTLELGDSALYLCASSPGKPQETQYFGPGTRLLVL.

This chain uses TRBV5-1 with TRBJ2-2, with TRBD1 matching 7 bases. Unmatched junction bases numbered 1, after V lost 2 bases and J lost 0 bases. In germline, CDR1 is SGHRS, CDR2 YFSETQ. There are 15 residues in the CDR3. The DNA of the CDR3 is TGCGCCAGCAGCTTAACAGGGGCGAACACCGGGGAGCTGTTTTTT. It translates to CASSLTGANTGELFF.

For the CDR3, the DNA is TGCAGTGCTAGAGCACCCCGGGGGAACACTGAAGCTTTCTTT. Its translation is CSARAPRGNTEAFF. This chain uses TRBV20-1 with TRBJ1-1; the D is unclear. Per germline, CDR1 DFQATT and CDR2 SNEGSKA (reference sequence). This CDR3 is built from 14 residues. V was clipped by 1 base and J by 1 base, with 10 bases between them.

This chain connects TRBV24-1 to TRBJ2-1; no reliable D call. The CDR3 is 13 residues long. Germline loops: CDR1 KGHDR, CDR2 SFDVKD. V was shortened by 0 bases and J by 5 bases, with 4 bases between the two germline ends. In nucleotides, the CDR3 is TGTGCCACCAGTGATTTGAGGGACAATGAGCAGTTCTTC. Translated, it gives CATSDLRDNEQFF.